A single sample gave rise to the 27 T cell receptor beta chains below, sequenced in a study of tumor and adjacent non-tumor tissue in lung cancer. The template was RNA from unsorted bulk tissue. More than 3 cm separated this lung sample from the edge of the tumor. Three rounds of nested PCR, following a modified ARM-PCR protocol, produced the TCRbeta library. TCRdb itself ran the multiplex PCR reads through MiXCR, one entry per CDR3 protein. The sample has tens of thousands of distinct CDR3 sequences, roughly 60% seen once; the top ten hold 19%. Sample: distant non-tumor lung tissue. The source of these receptors is a woman aged 40 to 50 with non-small cell lung cancer.

A word on this clonotype: One end of the junction fails to match germline, which may point to a read error. The rearrangement links TRBV29-1 to TRBJ2-7; D gene uncertain. The CDR3 length is 15 residues. Germline V gives CDR1 SQVTM, CDR2 ANQGSEA. The CDR3 region has the DNA TGCAGCGCGAGTGGACGGAGTCCTACCGTCTACGAGCTGTGCTTC. Residues: CSASGRSPTVYELCF.

In the case of this clonotype: The junction shows a germline mismatch at one end, possibly a read error. This chain joins TRBV5-1 and TRBJ2-1, with D hard to call. The CDR3 is 16 amino acids. CDR1 SGHRS and CDR2 YFSETQ come from the germline V gene. CDR3 residues: CASSPDRLTGTDEQFF. CDR3 bases: TGCGCCAGCAGCCCGGACCGGCTAACGGGTACGGATGAGCAATTCTTC.

The rearrangement uses TRBV5-1 and TRBJ2-1, with D possibly matching TRBD1 (6 bases). This CDR3 has 19 residues. The germline gives CDR1 SGHRS, CDR2 YFSETQ. V dropped 3 bases and J dropped 1 base, with 23 bases sitting between them. For the CDR3, the DNA is TGCGCCAGCAGCTCGGACAGCCGTGTAATCAGACTATCCTACAATGAGCAGTTCTTC. Translated, it gives CASSSDSRVIRLSYNEQFF.

The CDR3 DNA is TGTGCCAGCAGCCGACAGGGGGTCGGTTCACCCCTCCACTTT. Translation: CASSRQGVGSPLHF. This chain uses TRBV5-4 with TRBJ1-6; 9 nucleotides align to TRBD1. CDR1 is SGHNT, CDR2 YYREEE, per germline (reference sequence). Trimming took 4 bases from V and 9 from J; bases not matched to a gene: 5. The CDR3 totals 14 residues.

About this clonotype: A much larger clone sits a single nucleotide away, making a read error possible. This chain uses TRBV30 with TRBJ1-2; D unresolved. This CDR3 comprises 13 residues. CDR1 is GTSNPN and CDR2 is SVGIG in the germline V gene (reference sequence). CDR3 sequence: CVWWKLPLYGYTF. In DNA form, the CDR3 reads TGTGTCTGGTGGAAACTCCCCCTCTATGGCTACACCTTC.

This clonotype was counted only a few times. A read error is possible here, since a much larger clone lies one base away. The chain couples TRBV6-5 to TRBJ2-1; no firm D call. This CDR3 spans 12 amino acids. Germline CDR1 MNHEY, CDR2 SVGAGI. The CDR3 DNA is TGTGTCAGCATCACACCTATTGGTGAGCAGTTCTTC. Protein sequence: CVSITPIGEQFF.

On this clonotype itself: Because the CDR3's place on the DNA is in doubt, the DNA is left out and the CDR3 is given as listed by TCRdb. The chain combines TRBV29-1 with TRBJ1-3; the D call in the table, TRBD1, was not verified against the DNA. Germline lookup yields CDR1 SQVTM and CDR2 ANQGSEA. The CDR3 extends over 13 residues, inclusive of both ends. The CDR3 loop is CGVGPGTGNTIYF.

This clonotype was counted ten times or more. This chain uses TRBV4-1 with TRBJ2-7, with 9 bases aligning to TRBD2. Per the germline V gene, CDR1 is MGHRA and CDR2 is YSYEKL. There are 21 residues in the CDR3. V shed 0 bases and J 3 bases; nucleotides not matched to a gene: 21. DNA of the CDR3: TGCGCCAGCAGCCAAGAGAGATCGGCGGGAGGGCCCAAATCGACGTGCTACGAGCAGTACTTC. It is translated as CASSQERSAGGPKSTCYEQYF.

The rearrangement uses TRBV29-1 and TRBJ2-1; 7 bases line up with TRBD2. The CDR3 is 15 residues long. Losses at the gene ends were 0 bases for V and 5 bases for J; bases not matched to a gene: 7. Looked up from germline, CDR1 is SQVTM and CDR2 is ANQGSEA. The CDR3 region has the DNA TGCAGCGTTGAAGATCCACGCGGGGGAAACAATGAGCAGTTCTTC. Protein: CSVEDPRGGNNEQFF.

The V and J genes are TRBV2 and TRBJ2-3, with 16 bases fitting TRBD2. The CDR3 loop spans 18 amino acids. Trimming removed 2 bases from V and 6 bases from J; junction bases left unmatched: 8. CDR1 SNHLY and CDR2 FYNNEI come from the germline V gene. In DNA, the CDR3 is TGTGCCAGCAGTGAAAGGCCGGGACTAGCGGGAGGGAAGGATACGCAGTATTTT. Amino acid sequence: CASSERPGLAGGKDTQYF.

Points on this clonotype: Its ends do not fully match the called genes, so a read error is possible. The gene calls are TRBV6-2 or TRBV6-3 and TRBJ2-7; 7 positions match TRBD1. CDR1 MNHEY and CDR2 SVGEGT come from the germline V gene. The CDR3 extends over 12 amino acids. The CDR3 spells CASGEGAYELYF. The CDR3, as DNA: TGTGCCAGCGGAGAGGGGGCCTACGAGCTGTACTTC.

At least ten counts were recorded for this clonotype. V is TRBV2 and J is TRBJ2-1; 7 bases map to TRBD2. Germline assignment: CDR1 SNHLY and CDR2 FYNNEI. The length of the CDR3 is 12 residues. V lost 6 bases, J lost 10 bases, and 6 bases stayed unmatched. The CDR3 here is CASRLARAEQFF. For the CDR3, the DNA is TGTGCCAGCAGACTAGCGAGGGCGGAGCAGTTCTTC.

In this sample, this clonotype turned up once. V gene TRBV10-3 combines with J gene TRBJ2-3; D unclear. Germline V gene data show CDR1 as ENHRY and CDR2 as SYGVKD. Trimming shortened V by 9 bases and J by 5 bases, and 12 bases separated the two germline ends. The CDR3 sequence is 12 residues long. The DNA for the CDR3 is TGTGCCATAGGGCACGAGGTAGATACGCAGTATTTT. Its protein is CAIGHEVDTQYF.

In the case of this clonotype: A read error may explain this, as a much larger clone is one base away. CDR3 amino acids: CASSPRRMGANVLTF. In DNA, the CDR3 is TGTGCCAGCAGCCCAAGGAGGATGGGGGCCAACGTCCTGACTTTC. V and J are TRBV7-9 and TRBJ2-6; tentative D call: TRBD2 (5 bases). With 5 bases removed from V and 4 bases from J, the gap between germline ends came to 12 bases. The CDR3 contains 15 residues. Germline V gives CDR1 SEHNR, CDR2 FQNEAQ (reference sequence).

With respect to this clonotype: The germline gene is not matched at one end of the junction; a read error may be the cause. This chain uses TRBV6-6 with TRBJ1-4, with D unresolved. This CDR3 comprises 21 residues. Per germline, CDR1 MNHNY and CDR2 SVGAGI (reference sequence). The CDR3 bases are TGTGCCAGCAGTCACTCGAGAGGTGGCACGTACCACACTTCAACTAATGAAAAACCGTTTTTT. Amino acid sequence: CASSHSRGGTYHTSTNEKPFF.

The chain is built from TRBV28 and TRBJ2-7, with D possibly TRBD2 on 5 matching bases. The germline V gene has CDR1 MDHEN and CDR2 SYDVKM. CDR3 length: 16 amino acids. V was cut by 10 bases and J by 3 bases, with 25 bases left in between. The CDR3 loop reads CATAQTRGRGNYEQYF. Written as DNA, the CDR3 is TGTGCCACCGCCCAGACAAGAGGGAGAGGGAACTACGAGCAGTACTTC.

This clonotype was observed a few times. This sequence joins TRBV29-1 and TRBJ2-7; perhaps TRBD2 as D (6 bases). The CDR3 loop spans 14 amino acids. Germline CDR1 SQVTM, CDR2 ANQGSEA. V shed 5 bases and J shed 2 bases, with 16 bases lying between them. CDR3: CSVFGRGGTYEQYF. In DNA, the CDR3 is TGCAGCGTTTTTGGTAGGGGAGGAACCTACGAGCAGTACTTC.

A note on this clonotype: One junction end does not reproduce the germline sequence, and a read error may be involved. This chain joins TRBV11-2 and TRBJ2-3; D is uncertain. Matching the DNA end better, TRBJ1-5 makes the J call doubtful. Germline V CDR1 and CDR2: SGHAT, FQNNGV. The CDR3 has 14 residues. The CDR3 DNA reads TGTGCCAGCAACTTAGTCGGTAGCACAGATACTCAGCATTTT. It specifies CASNLVGSTDTQHF.

In its sample, this clonotype was seen a few times. The chain couples TRBV11-2 to TRBJ2-1, with 12 bases lining up with TRBD2. The J call may be faulty, since TRBJ2-7 better matches the DNA end. The germline V gene has CDR1 SGHAT and CDR2 FQNNGV. The CDR3 totals 17 residues. CDR3 loop: CASSFRATSGSVNEQYF. The CDR3 nucleotides are TGTGCCAGCAGCTTTCGGGCGACTAGCGGGAGCGTCAATGAGCAGTACTTC.

Regarding this clonotype: A much larger clone lies one base from this, so it may be a read error. The gene calls are TRBV28 and TRBJ2-5, with a weak D call TRBD1 (8 bases). The CDR3 runs to 14 residues. Germline V lookup: CDR1 MDHEN, CDR2 SYDVKM. The CDR3 nucleotides read TGTGCCAGCGGTGACCAGGGGGCGCGGGAGAGCCAGTACTTC. Translation: CASGDQGARESQYF.

In this sample, this clonotype turned up many times. J is TRBJ2-7 and V is TRBV7-9; 7 bases agree with TRBD1. CDR3 length: 14 residues. The germline V gene encodes CDR1 SEHNR and CDR2 FQNEAQ (reference sequence). Trimming removed 4 bases from V and 1 base from J; junction bases left unmatched: 4. The CDR3 sequence: CASSWGQPSYEQYF. Written as DNA, the CDR3 is TGTGCCAGCAGCTGGGGACAGCCTTCCTACGAGCAGTACTTC.

This clonotype was detected many times. The chain combines TRBV14 with TRBJ1-6; the D is unclear. Trimming stripped 3 bases from V and 9 bases from J, with 12 bases between. The germline gives CDR1 SGHDN, CDR2 FVKESK. CDR3 length equals 14 residues. CDR3 residues: CASSQGRLGSPLHF. The CDR3 DNA sequence: TGTGCCAGCAGCCAGGGGAGGCTCGGTTCACCCCTCCACTTT.

Of note for this clonotype: With a much larger clone just one base away, this may be a read error. This sequence joins TRBV28 and TRBJ2-2, with TRBD1 matching over 7 bases. In germline, CDR1 is MDHEN, CDR2 SYDVKM. Trimming removed 5 bases from V and 6 bases from J; junction bases left unmatched: 9. There are 15 residues in the CDR3. CDR3 coding DNA: TGTGCCAGCAGTCGACAGGGACATAGCGCCGGGGAGCTGTTTTTT. Amino acids: CASSRQGHSAGELFF.

In regard to this clonotype: At one boundary the junction diverges from the germline segment, which might be a read error. V gene TRBV5-1 combines with J gene TRBJ2-2; 7 bases align to TRBD1. This CDR3 is 15 amino acids long. CDR1 and CDR2 (germline): SGHRS, YFSETQ. The CDR3 loop is CASSSGQRNIGELFF. The CDR3, as DNA: TGCGCCAGCAGCTCGGGACAGCGAAACATCGGGGAGCTGTTTTTT.

Concerning this clonotype: In this CDR3 the conserved last residue, phenylalanine or tryptophan, is missing, so a read error is likely. The chain uses TRBV11-2 and TRBJ1-2; D gene unclear. CDR3 length: 13 amino acids. Germline lookup yields CDR1 SGHAT and CDR2 FQNNGV. This CDR3 reads CTSSLDLGFGYTL. The CDR3 region has the DNA TGTACCAGCAGCTTAGATTTGGGGTTTGGCTACACCCTC.

The rearrangement uses TRBV9 and TRBJ2-1, with TRBD2 identical over 11 bases. Germline V gene lookup returns CDR1 SGDLS and CDR2 YYNGEE. CDR3 length: 16 amino acids. V trimming: 0 bases; J trimming: 9 bases; junction bases outside the gene matches: 8. The CDR3 DNA sequence: TGTGCCAGCAGCGTAGGGGAAACTAGCGGGAGAGGTGAGCAGTTCTTC. As protein: CASSVGETSGRGEQFF.

This clonotype was counted ten times or more. V and J are TRBV12-3 or TRBV12-4 and TRBJ2-1; maybe TRBD2 (7 bases). V was pared by 3 bases and J by 7 bases, with 13 bases between. The CDR3 is 14 amino acids. The CDR3 sequence: CASSFGGAGNEQFF. CDR3 sequence (DNA): TGTGCCAGCAGTTTTGGGGGGGCGGGGAATGAGCAGTTCTTC.